This T cell receptor (beta chain) was captured in a study of early stage breast cancer tumors. As for the study in general: About 70% of the 16 invasive tumors were ER+, PR+ and HER2-. The study, taken as a whole, reports: Commonly generated sequences made up most enriched TCRB sequences shared between patients.

CDR1 is MGHDK and CDR2 is SYGVNS in the germline V gene. Trimming took off 8 bases at V and 4 bases at J, with 14 bases between the two ends. This CDR3 has 14 amino acids. Repertoires were generated with immunoSEQ multiplex PCR, while TCRdb's copy carries only in-frame clones and drops some. Of some 35,000 clones listed, 74% are singletons. Details on this clone: Its antigen is unidentified.

The clonotype comes from a person aged 55 to 75 with breast cancer. Specimen: blood. This chain connects TRBV25-1 to TRBJ2-2; perhaps TRBD1 as D (6 bases). CDR3 nucleotide sequence: TGTGCCAGCGGTGCCGGGACAATCACCGGGGAGCTGTTTTTT. Translated, it gives CASGAGTITGELFF.